These 8 T cell receptor beta chains were sequenced from one sample in a study of shared clonotypes between healthy human individuals. Naive CD8 cells lacked CD45RO, underwent positive selection for CCR7 and left out terminally differentiated effector memory CD45RA+ cells. The protocol was immunoSEQ multiplex PCR, while the TCRdb copy is restricted to in-frame clones and leaves out a portion. There are 550,000 to 750,000 clones in the sample; just over 90% occur only once, and roughly 24% lies in the top ten. Sequencing was done on a sample of naive CD8+ T cells sorted from blood. The origin of the receptors is a man aged 30 to 39 in good health.

The chain's CDR3 is CASSPGLAITDTQYF. CDR3 sequence (DNA): TGTGCCAGCAGCCCGGGACTAGCGATTACAGATACGCAGTATTTT. This rearrangement joins TRBV5-4 to TRBJ2-3; 10 nucleotides agree with TRBD2. V gave up 4 bases and J gave up 3 bases; unmatched junction bases: 5. This CDR3 has 15 residues. Germline lookup yields CDR1 SGHNT and CDR2 YYREEE (reference sequence).

The rearrangement links TRBV28 to TRBJ2-1, with D unresolved. V dropped 3 bases and J dropped 6 bases, with 9 bases sitting between them. Per germline, CDR1 MDHEN and CDR2 SYDVKM. The CDR3 spans 13 residues. This CDR3 is CASSFRVANEQFF. In DNA, the CDR3 is TGTGCCAGCAGTTTTCGGGTGGCCAATGAGCAGTTCTTC.

The chain links TRBV28 to TRBJ2-5; either TRBD1 or TRBD2 may supply D (6 bases each). Germline loops: CDR1 MDHEN, CDR2 SYDVKM. The germline V and J ends were trimmed by 6 bases and 3 bases, with 23 bases remaining between them. This CDR3 comprises 17 residues. CDR3 protein: CASSLDRFIRGKETQYF. CDR3 nucleotide sequence: TGTGCCAGCAGCCTAGACAGGTTTATTCGGGGGAAAGAGACCCAGTACTTC.

This chain uses TRBV4-2 with TRBJ2-7; 7 nucleotides line up with TRBD2. This CDR3 is 17 amino acids long. With V trimmed by 4 bases and J by 0 bases, 12 bases remained unmatched. The germline gives CDR1 LGHNA, CDR2 YNFKEQ. The CDR3: CASSLSSGVLSSYEQYF. DNA of the CDR3: TGTGCCAGCAGCCTCTCAAGCGGGGTACTTAGCTCCTACGAGCAGTACTTC.

The chain employs TRBV7-6 and TRBJ1-1; 10 bases are a match to TRBD1. The junction had 8 bases not matched to a gene; V was cut back by 5 bases and J by 2 bases. The CDR3 runs to 16 residues. Germline V gene sequence: CDR1 SGHVS, CDR2 FNYEAQ. The chain's CDR3 is CASSPLTGGHNTEAFF. CDR3 in DNA: TGTGCCAGCAGCCCTTTGACAGGGGGCCATAACACTGAAGCTTTCTTT.

This clone was seen only a few times. The chain combines TRBV19 with TRBJ1-1; TRBD1 might be the D (6 bases). This CDR3 has 14 residues. The germline CDR1 and CDR2 sequences are LNHDA and SQIVND (reference sequence). V was cut by 6 bases and J by 4 bases, with 15 bases left in between. The CDR3 nucleotides read TGTGCCAGTAGAACACAGGGCCTTGGCACTGAAGCTTTCTTT. Translated: CASRTQGLGTEAFF.

The chain employs TRBV29-1 and TRBJ2-5, with TRBD1 identical over 8 bases. This CDR3 region has 14 residues. V was clipped by 2 bases and J by 5 bases; unmatched bases: 7. Germline CDR1 and CDR2: SQVTM and ANQGSEA. CDR3 sequence (DNA): TGCAGCGTTGAATCCCAGGGGGCATGGGAGACCCAGTACTTC. This codes for CSVESQGAWETQYF.

The gene calls are TRBV6-1 and TRBJ2-1, with no clear D. The CDR3 covers 15 residues. The V end lost 2 bases, the J end lost 9 bases, and 17 bases lay between the germline ends. CDR1 is MNHNS and CDR2 is SASEGT in the germline V gene. CDR3 loop: CASSEPQRPSGEQFF. DNA for the CDR3: TGTGCCAGCAGTGAACCACAGAGACCCTCGGGTGAGCAGTTCTTC.